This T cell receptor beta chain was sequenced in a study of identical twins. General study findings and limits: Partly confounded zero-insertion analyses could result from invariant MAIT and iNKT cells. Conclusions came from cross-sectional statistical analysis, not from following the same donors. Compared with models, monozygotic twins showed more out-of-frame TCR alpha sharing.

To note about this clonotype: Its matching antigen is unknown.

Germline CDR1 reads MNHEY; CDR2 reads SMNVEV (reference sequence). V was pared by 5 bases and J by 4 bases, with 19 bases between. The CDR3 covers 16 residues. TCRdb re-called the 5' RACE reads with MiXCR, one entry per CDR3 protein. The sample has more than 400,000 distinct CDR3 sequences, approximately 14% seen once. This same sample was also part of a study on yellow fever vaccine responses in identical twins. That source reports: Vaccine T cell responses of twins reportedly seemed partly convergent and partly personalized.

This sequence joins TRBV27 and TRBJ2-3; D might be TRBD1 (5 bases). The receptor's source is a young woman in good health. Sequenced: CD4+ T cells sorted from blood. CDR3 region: CASSKWGVLGSDTQYF. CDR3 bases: TGTGCCAGCAGTAAATGGGGCGTACTCGGTTCAGATACGCAGTATTTT.